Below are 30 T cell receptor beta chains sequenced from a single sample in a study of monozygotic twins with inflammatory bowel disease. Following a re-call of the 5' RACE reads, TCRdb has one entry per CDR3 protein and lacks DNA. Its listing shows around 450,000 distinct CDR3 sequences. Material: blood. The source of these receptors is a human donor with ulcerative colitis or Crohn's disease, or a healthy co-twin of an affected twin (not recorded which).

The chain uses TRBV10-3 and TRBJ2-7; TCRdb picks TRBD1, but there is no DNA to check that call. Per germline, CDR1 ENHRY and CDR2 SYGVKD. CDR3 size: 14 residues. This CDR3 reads CAISPQRDRGEQYF.

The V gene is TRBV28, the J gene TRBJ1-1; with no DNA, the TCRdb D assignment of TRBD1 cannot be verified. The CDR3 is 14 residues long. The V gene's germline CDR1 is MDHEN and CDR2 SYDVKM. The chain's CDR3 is CASSDWAGDTEAFF.

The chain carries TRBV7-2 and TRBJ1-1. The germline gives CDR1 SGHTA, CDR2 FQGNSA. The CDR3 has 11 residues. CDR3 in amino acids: CASSSRGEAFF. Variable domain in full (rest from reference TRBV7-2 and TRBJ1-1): GAGVSQSPSNKVTEKGKDVELRCDPISGHTALYWYRQSLGQGLEFLIYFQGNSAPDKSGLPSDRFSAERTGGSVSTLTIQRTQQEDSAVYLCASSSRGEAFFGQGTRLTVV.

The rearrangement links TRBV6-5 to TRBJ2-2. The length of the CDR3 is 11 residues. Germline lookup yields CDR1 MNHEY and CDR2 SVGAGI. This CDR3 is CASIGEGELFF.

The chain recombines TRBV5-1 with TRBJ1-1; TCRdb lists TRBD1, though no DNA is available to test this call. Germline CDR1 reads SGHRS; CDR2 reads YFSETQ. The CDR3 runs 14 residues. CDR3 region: CASSSDRQPPEAFF.

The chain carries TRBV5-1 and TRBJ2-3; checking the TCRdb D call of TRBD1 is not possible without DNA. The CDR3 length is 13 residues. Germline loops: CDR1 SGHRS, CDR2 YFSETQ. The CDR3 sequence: CASNSGMTDTQYF.

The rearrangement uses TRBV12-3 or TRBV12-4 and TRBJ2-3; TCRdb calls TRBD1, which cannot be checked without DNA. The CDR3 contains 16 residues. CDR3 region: CASSPQGALGTDTQYF.

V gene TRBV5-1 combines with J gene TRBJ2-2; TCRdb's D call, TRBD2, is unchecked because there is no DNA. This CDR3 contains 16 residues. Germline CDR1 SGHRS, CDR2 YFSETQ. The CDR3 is CASSGRLAGAGGELFF.

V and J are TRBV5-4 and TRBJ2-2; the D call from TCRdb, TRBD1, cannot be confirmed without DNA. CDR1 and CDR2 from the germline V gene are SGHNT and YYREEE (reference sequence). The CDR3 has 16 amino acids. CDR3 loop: CASSLTGGFGTGELFF.

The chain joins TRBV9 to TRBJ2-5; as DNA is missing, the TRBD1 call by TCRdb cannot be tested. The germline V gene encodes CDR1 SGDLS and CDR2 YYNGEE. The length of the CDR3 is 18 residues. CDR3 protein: CASSVDPLWTGSEETQYF.

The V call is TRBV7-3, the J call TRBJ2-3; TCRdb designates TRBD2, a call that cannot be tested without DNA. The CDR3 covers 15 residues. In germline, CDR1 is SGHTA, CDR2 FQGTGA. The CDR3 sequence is CASSPRTLSTDTQYF.

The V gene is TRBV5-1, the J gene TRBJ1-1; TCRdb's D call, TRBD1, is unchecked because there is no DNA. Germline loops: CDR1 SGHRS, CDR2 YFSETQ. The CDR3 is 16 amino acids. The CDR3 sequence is CASSLGTVSPNTEAFF.

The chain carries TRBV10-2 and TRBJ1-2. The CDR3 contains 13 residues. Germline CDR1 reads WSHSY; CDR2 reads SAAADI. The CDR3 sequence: CASTSQGNYGYTF.

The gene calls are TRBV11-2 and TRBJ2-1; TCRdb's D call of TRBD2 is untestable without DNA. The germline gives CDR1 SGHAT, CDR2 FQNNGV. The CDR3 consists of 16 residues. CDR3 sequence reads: CASSLVGLAGGNEQFF.

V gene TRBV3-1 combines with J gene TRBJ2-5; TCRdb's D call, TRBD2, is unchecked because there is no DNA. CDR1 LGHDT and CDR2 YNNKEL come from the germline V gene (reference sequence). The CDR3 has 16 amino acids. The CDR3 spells CASSQVAVRGRETQYF.

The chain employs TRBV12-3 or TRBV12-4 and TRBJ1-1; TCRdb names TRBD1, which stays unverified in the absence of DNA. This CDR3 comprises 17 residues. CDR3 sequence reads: CASSWGLQGALGTEAFF.

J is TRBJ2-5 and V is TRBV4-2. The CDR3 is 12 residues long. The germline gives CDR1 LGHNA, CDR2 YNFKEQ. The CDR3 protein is CASSQVAETQYF.

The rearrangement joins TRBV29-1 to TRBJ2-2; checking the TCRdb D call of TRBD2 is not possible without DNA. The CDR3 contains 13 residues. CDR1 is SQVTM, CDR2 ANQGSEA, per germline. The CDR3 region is CSSSGDKVGELFF.

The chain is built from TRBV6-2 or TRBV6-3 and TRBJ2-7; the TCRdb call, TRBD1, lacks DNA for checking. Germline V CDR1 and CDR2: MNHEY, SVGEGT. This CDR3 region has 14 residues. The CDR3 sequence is CATTRGVPSYEQYF.

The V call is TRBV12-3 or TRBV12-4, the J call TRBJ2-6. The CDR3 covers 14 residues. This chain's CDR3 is CASSKVSGANVLTF.

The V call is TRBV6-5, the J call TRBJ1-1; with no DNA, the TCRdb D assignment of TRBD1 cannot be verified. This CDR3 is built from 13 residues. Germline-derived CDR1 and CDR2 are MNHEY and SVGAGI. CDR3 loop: CASRPQGFTEAFF.

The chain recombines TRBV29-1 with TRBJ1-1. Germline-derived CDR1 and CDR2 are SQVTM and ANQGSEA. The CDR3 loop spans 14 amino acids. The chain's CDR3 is CSVDGGGMNTEAFF.

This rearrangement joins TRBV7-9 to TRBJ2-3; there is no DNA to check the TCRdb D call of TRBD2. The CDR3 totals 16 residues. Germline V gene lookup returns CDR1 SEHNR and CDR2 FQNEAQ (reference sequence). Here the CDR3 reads CASSPLAGVAADTQYF.

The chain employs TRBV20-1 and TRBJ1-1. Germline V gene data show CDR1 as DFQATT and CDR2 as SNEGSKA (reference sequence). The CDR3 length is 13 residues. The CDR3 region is CSASANTNTEAFF.

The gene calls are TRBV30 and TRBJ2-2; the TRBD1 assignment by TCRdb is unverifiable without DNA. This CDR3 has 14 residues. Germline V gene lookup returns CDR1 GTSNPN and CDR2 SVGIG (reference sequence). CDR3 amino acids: CAWSQGSNTGELFF.

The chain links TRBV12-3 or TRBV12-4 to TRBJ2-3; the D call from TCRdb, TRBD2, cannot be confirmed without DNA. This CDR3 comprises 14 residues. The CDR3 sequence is CASTGRGGPDTQYF.

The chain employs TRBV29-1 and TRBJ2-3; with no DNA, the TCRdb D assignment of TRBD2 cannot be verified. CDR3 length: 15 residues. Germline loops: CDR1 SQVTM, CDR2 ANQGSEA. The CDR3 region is CSVGTSGSVMDTQYF.

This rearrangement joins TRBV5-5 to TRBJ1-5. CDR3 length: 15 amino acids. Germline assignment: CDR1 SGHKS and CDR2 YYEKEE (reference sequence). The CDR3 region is CASSLAPDGNQPQHF.

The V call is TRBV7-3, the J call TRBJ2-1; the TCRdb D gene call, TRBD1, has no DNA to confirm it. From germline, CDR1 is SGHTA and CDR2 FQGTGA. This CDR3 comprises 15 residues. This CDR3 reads CASSFGIQGYNEQFF.

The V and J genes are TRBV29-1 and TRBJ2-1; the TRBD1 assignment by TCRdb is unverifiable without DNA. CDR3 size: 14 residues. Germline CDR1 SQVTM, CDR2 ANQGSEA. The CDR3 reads CSVVGRVAYNEQFF.